Below, 5 T cell receptor beta chains from the same sample are listed, as sequenced in a study of control samples from healthy donors and cancer patients. TCRdb's table, derived via immunoSEQ multiplex PCR, lists solely in-frame clones and lacks some. The sample shows about 120,000 clones, around nine tenths of them seen only once. Sequencing input: blood. These receptors were collected from a young man in good health.

CDR3 DNA: TGTGCCAGCAGTTTGACAGGGACCTATAATTCACCCCTCCACTTT. This codes for CASSLTGTYNSPLHF. The J gene is TRBJ1-6, the V gene TRBV11-2, with 7 bases aligning to TRBD1. V lost 6 bases to trimming and J lost 2 bases; unmatched junction nucleotides: 4. Per germline, CDR1 SGHAT and CDR2 FQNNGV. The CDR3 has 15 amino acids. The full variable domain, with the rest looked up from reference TRBV11-2 and TRBJ1-6, is EAGVAQSPRYKIIEKRQSVAFWCNPISGHATLYWYQQILGQGPKLLIQFQNNGVVDDSQLPKDRFSAERLKGVDSTLKIQPAKLEDSAVYLCASSLTGTYNSPLHFGNGTRLTVT.

The rearrangement joins TRBV2 to TRBJ2-3; 10 bases agree with TRBD1. CDR3 length equals 15 residues. V dropped 5 bases and J dropped 1; count of bases not matched to a gene: 3. Germline V gene data show CDR1 as SNHLY and CDR2 as FYNNEI. The CDR3 is CASSTGTGGTDTQYF. CDR3 nucleotides: TGTGCCAGCAGTACCGGGACAGGGGGCACAGATACGCAGTATTTT.

This clone was recorded only once. This chain uses TRBV12-3 or TRBV12-4 with TRBJ1-1; D gene unclear. This CDR3 is built from 12 residues. Trimming removed 7 bases at V and 3 bases at J, with 9 bases between. The CDR3 coding sequence is TGTGCCAGCATCCTGGGGTACACTGAAGCTTTCTTT. Its translation: CASILGYTEAFF.

The chain couples TRBV9 to TRBJ1-2; unclear D gene. V was shortened by 4 bases and J by 1 base, with 11 bases between the two germline ends. CDR1 is SGDLS and CDR2 is YYNGEE in the germline V gene. This CDR3 has 14 amino acids. The CDR3 loop reads CASSIYSGNYGYTF. The DNA of the CDR3 is TGTGCCAGCAGCATCTACAGTGGTAACTATGGCTACACCTTC.

The chain employs TRBV23-1 and TRBJ1-5; perhaps TRBD1 as D (5 bases). TRBV23-1 carries the ORF label, with uncertain function. This CDR3 comprises 15 residues. The V gene lost 7 bases and the J gene lost 7 bases, with 20 bases spanning the gap. The CDR3 is CASTGSGAHYQPQHF. The CDR3 nucleotides read TGCGCCAGCACGGGTTCCGGGGCCCATTACCAGCCCCAGCATTTT.